This TCR beta chain was recorded in a study of T cells in Graves' hyperthyroidism and ophthalmopathy. This CDR3 region has 13 residues. The germline V and J ends were trimmed by 5 bases and 7 bases, with 17 bases remaining between them. Germline values: CDR1 DFQATT, CDR2 SNEGSKA (reference sequence). Notes on the study in general: Among clonotypes expanded in thyroid above 0.001, most were also found in blood.

Researchers amplified the TCR beta CDR3 regions from RNA transcripts. The HTBI primer set served for first-round RT-PCR of the TCR CDR3. TCRdb re-called the multiplex PCR reads through MiXCR, storing one row per CDR3 protein. This sample carries fewer than 450,000 distinct CDR3 sequences, 18% of them seen once, and the ten largest clones take over 35%. The table lists this clonotype with many counts. Its antigen is currently unknown. At least 3 on the Clinical Activity Score was recorded for ophthalmopathy patients, who also had NOSPECS grade at least 4 and duration under 3 months. The sample consisted of blood. The chain is built from TRBV20-1 and TRBJ2-5; D might be TRBD2 (7 bases). The sequence came from a man aged 18 to 29 with Graves' ophthalmopathy. CDR3 in amino acids: CSAEGEGGGTQYF. CDR3 coding DNA: TGCAGTGCTGAGGGGGAGGGAGGGGGGACCCAGTACTTC.